The 8 T cell receptor beta chains reported below all come from one sample, sequenced in a study of T cell responses to AZD1222 COVID-19 vaccine (dated by TCRdb to the early 2020s). Library preparation was by the immunoSEQ multiplex PCR assay. Here the immuneACCESS table is served through TCRdb, limited to in-frame sequences with V and J called. Missing clones are a known gap in these copies; in checked studies unresolved V genes cover under half, and the rest lacks a known reason. The sample table lists some 30,000 clones, roughly nine tenths of them with a count of one. About 48% of the sample lies in the top ten. The intended sense of this specimen's time point label: baseline before first vaccination. The specimen was peripheral blood, collected on day 0 of AZD1222 vaccination. The receptors derive from an adult in good health.

The chain recombines TRBV5-1 with TRBJ2-5; possible D gene TRBD1, 5 bases. Germline values: CDR1 SGHRS, CDR2 YFSETQ. This CDR3 spans 15 amino acids. V lost 4 bases and J lost 1, with 14 bases in between. The CDR3 DNA is TGCGCCAGCAGCCAAGGACGGACACCCCAAGAGACCCAGTACTTC. It is translated as CASSQGRTPQETQYF.

The chain links TRBV12-5 to TRBJ1-2; D remains unclear. Germline CDR1 and CDR2: LGHNT and FRNRAP. This CDR3 spans 12 amino acids. V lost 9 bases and J lost 4, with 12 bases in between. DNA for the CDR3: TGTGCTAGCGGAGTAGGACCCTATGGCTACACCTTC. It translates to CASGVGPYGYTF.

The genes are TRBV7-9 and TRBJ1-1; D might be TRBD1 (6 bases). Germline V gene sequence: CDR1 SEHNR, CDR2 FQNEAQ (reference sequence). The CDR3 runs 15 residues. V shed 0 bases and J shed 0 bases, with 8 bases lying between them. CDR3 residues: CASSLARTVNTEAFF. In DNA, the CDR3 is TGTGCCAGCAGCTTAGCCCGGACAGTGAACACTGAAGCTTTCTTT.

This clone was recorded once. The chain links TRBV6-4 to TRBJ2-3; maybe TRBD2 (6 bases). Germline-derived CDR1 and CDR2 are MRHNA and SNTAGT. The length of the CDR3 is 13 residues. With 6 bases removed from V and 6 bases from J, the gap between germline ends came to 13 bases. Here the CDR3 reads CASSTGEVDTQYF. CDR3 DNA: TGTGCCAGCAGCACGGGGGAGGTGGATACGCAGTATTTT.

The rearrangement links TRBV7-9 to TRBJ1-2, with D unresolved. Germline values: CDR1 SEHNR, CDR2 FQNEAQ (reference sequence). This CDR3 has 17 residues. Trimming pared 5 bases from V and 0 bases from J, leaving 19 bases between. CDR3 sequence reads: CASSPLVWRNANYGYTF. CDR3 nucleotide sequence: TGTGCCAGCAGCCCGCTAGTATGGCGGAATGCTAACTATGGCTACACCTTC.

The J gene is TRBJ1-2, the V gene TRBV29-1; TRBD1 aligns across 7 bases. The J segment lost 6 bases and the V segment lost 4 bases, leaving 8 bases of the junction unmatched. Germline V CDR1 and CDR2: SQVTM, ANQGSEA. The CDR3 has 13 residues. As DNA, the CDR3 is TGCAGCGTTGGGGGGCGGCAGGGGGATGGCTACACCTTC. Amino acids: CSVGGRQGDGYTF.

This chain uses TRBV9 with TRBJ2-7, with no clear D. Germline V gene sequence: CDR1 SGDLS, CDR2 YYNGEE. The CDR3 has 14 amino acids. With 5 bases removed from V and 0 bases from J, the gap between germline ends came to 12 bases. For the CDR3, the DNA is TGTGCCAGCAGTAGCCCATACTGCTCCTACGAGCAGTACTTC. The encoded protein is CASSSPYCSYEQYF.

The chain carries TRBV7-6 and TRBJ2-4; D unresolved. The germline gives CDR1 SGHVS, CDR2 FNYEAQ. Trimming removed 1 base from V and 0 bases from J, with 10 bases in between. The CDR3 has 16 residues. The CDR3 nucleotides read TGTGCCAGCAGCTTAGAACATGGTGGAGCCAAAAACATTCAGTACTTC. This gives the protein CASSLEHGGAKNIQYF.